The entry that follows covers one TCR beta chain sequence. The antigen remains unidentified. The data are from a study of prognosis after radiotherapy for stage I lung cancer. Study information: Concurrently with stereotactic body radiotherapy, no other therapy was received by any patient.

Whole-study findings and limits: Patients' TRBV and TRBJ gene usage reportedly differed by presence or absence of metastases.

Amplicons of TCR beta CDR3 were generated from genomic DNA by two-round multiplex PCR. Primers (each specific to one TRBV or TRBJ gene) were used in first-round PCR. TCRdb re-called the multiplex PCR reads through MiXCR, storing one row per CDR3 protein. The sample includes tens of thousands of distinct CDR3 sequences, roughly 44% of them seen just once. The blood draw at each of two time points yielded about 6 milliliters of peripheral blood. V shed 4 bases and J shed 12 bases, with 16 bases lying between them. From germline, CDR1 is KGHDR and CDR2 SFDVKD. The CDR3 covers 13 residues. The source was PBMCs, collected before or after stereotactic body radiation therapy (not recorded which). The rearrangement joins TRBV24-1 to TRBJ2-3; D possibly corresponds to TRBD2 (5 bases). The sequence was collected from a donor of 50 years or more with non-small cell lung cancer. The CDR3 sequence is CATSDLARGRQYF. The CDR3 bases are TGTGCCACCAGTGACCTAGCTCGGGGTCGACAGTATTTT.